This T cell receptor (beta chain) was profiled in a study of blood T cell repertoires in COVID-19. Study as a whole: The samples span acute and convalescent COVID-19 from the United States, Italy and Spain.

Residents of 24 US areas, aged about 18 to 89 years, made up the participants. Germline values: CDR1 MNHNS, CDR2 SASEGT. Trimming removed 6 bases from V and 5 bases from J, with 8 bases in between. The CDR3 contains 12 residues. In the original analysis: Cell counts per sample came from amplifying reference gene primers. Sequencing used immunoSEQ multiplex PCR; TCRdb keeps in-frame clones, though not all of them. V, J and clone size are those of that table, while D and trimming were read from the DNA. The table shows 200,000 to 300,000 clones, with roughly 89% occurring only once. Sequenced: PBMCs or T cells enriched from blood (not recorded which). The V and J genes are TRBV6-1 and TRBJ1-5, with D uncertain. This sequence was found in a man in his forties or fifties who had recovered from COVID-19. The CDR3 bases are TGTGCCAGCAGCCATGACTATCAGCCCCAGCATTTT. It translates to CASSHDYQPQHF.